Below, 14 T cell receptor beta chains from the same sample are listed, as sequenced in a study of T cell clones after liver transplantation. TCRdb's copy holds only in-frame clones and misses some; the assay was immunoSEQ multiplex PCR. The sample consists of tens of thousands of clones, under 85% of them appearing once. Material: CD4+ T cells from blood, obtained at the 22-month timepoint. These receptors were taken from a human patient who received a liver transplant. The T cells may come from the graft donor.

The chain has TRBV7-6 and TRBJ2-5; no definite D call. From germline, CDR1 is SGHVS and CDR2 FNYEAQ. The CDR3 covers 13 residues. V shed 6 bases and J shed 2 bases, with 10 bases lying between them. The CDR3 DNA reads TGTGCCAGCAGGATGGGAATTCAAGAGACCCAGTACTTC. Translation: CASRMGIQETQYF.

This chain uses TRBV16 with TRBJ1-2, with D possibly matching TRBD1 (6 bases). Germline loops: CDR1 KGHSY, CDR2 FQNENV. Trimming stripped 2 bases from V and 2 bases from J, with 15 bases between. The CDR3 extends over 16 amino acids. CDR3 bases: TGTGCCAGCAGCCAAGGCCGGGCAGGGGCGAACTATGGCTACACCTTC. Protein sequence: CASSQGRAGANYGYTF.

In this sample, this clone turned up many times. The gene calls are TRBV4-1 and TRBJ1-5, with 9 bases fitting TRBD1. Trimming cost V 1 base and J 0 bases; bases outside gene matches: 4. The V gene's germline CDR1 is MGHRA and CDR2 YSYEKL. The CDR3 extends over 17 amino acids. The CDR3 is CASSQATGGNSNQPQHF. CDR3 coding DNA: TGCGCCAGCAGCCAAGCCACAGGGGGCAATAGCAATCAGCCCCAGCATTTT.

This clone was observed once. The V and J genes are TRBV28 and TRBJ2-1, with 7 nucleotides matching TRBD1. The V gene end was trimmed by 9 bases and the J gene end by 4 bases; junction bases not matched to a gene: 9. Per germline, CDR1 MDHEN and CDR2 SYDVKM. This CDR3 contains 14 residues. In nucleotides, the CDR3 is TGTGCCAGAGAGACAGGGATGGGTTACAATGAGCAGTTCTTC. It specifies CARETGMGYNEQFF.

The rearrangement uses TRBV10-1 and TRBJ1-1; D not resolved. Looked up from germline, CDR1 is WNHNN and CDR2 is SYGVQD (reference sequence). The CDR3 has 13 residues. The V end lost 7 bases, the J end lost 0 bases, and 9 bases lay between the germline ends. The CDR3 DNA reads TGCGCCAGCAAGCGGACTCTGAACACTGAAGCTTTCTTT. Translated, it gives CASKRTLNTEAFF.

V gene TRBV30 combines with J gene TRBJ2-3; D is undetermined. This CDR3 has 12 amino acids. The germline CDR1 and CDR2 sequences are GTSNPN and SVGIG (reference sequence). V was shortened by 2 bases and J by 4 bases, with 7 bases between the two germline ends. CDR3 nucleotides: TGTGCCTGGAGTTTAACGGCAGATACGCAGTATTTT. Translation gives CAWSLTADTQYF.

The DNA for the CDR3 is TGCGCCAGCAGCTTAACTAGCGGATCCAACGAGCAGTACTTC. Amino acids: CASSLTSGSNEQYF. The V gene is TRBV5-1, the J gene TRBJ2-7; 8 bases are a match to TRBD2. CDR3 length equals 14 residues. Germline CDR1 reads SGHRS; CDR2 reads YFSETQ. The V and J ends lost 2 bases and 5 bases, in that order; junction bases with no gene match: 6.

The V call is TRBV7-8, the J call TRBJ2-6, with D perhaps TRBD1 (5 bases). The CDR3 loop spans 17 amino acids. Per the germline V gene, CDR1 is SGHVS and CDR2 is FQNEAQ. V lost 4 bases and J 0 bases, leaving 13 bases between the germline ends. Here the CDR3 reads CASSSHRLSSGANVLTF. CDR3 in DNA: TGTGCCAGCAGCTCCCACAGGCTTAGCTCTGGGGCCAACGTCCTGACTTTC.

The V and J genes are TRBV28 and TRBJ1-2; perhaps TRBD1 as D (5 bases). The V end was cut by 5 bases, the J end by 7 bases, with 14 bases between. Germline CDR1 MDHEN, CDR2 SYDVKM. This CDR3 region has 13 residues. Here the CDR3 reads CASSKQDSFGYTF. CDR3 bases: TGTGCCAGCAGTAAACAGGATAGTTTTGGCTACACCTTC.

V and J are TRBV7-6 and TRBJ1-5; the D is unclear. CDR3 length equals 16 residues. Germline V gene sequence: CDR1 SGHVS, CDR2 FNYEAQ. Trimming removed 6 bases from V and 3 bases from J, with 18 bases in between. CDR3 bases: TGTGCCAGCAGTTCCGTAACCGGGCCTAACAATCAGCCCCAGCATTTT. Its translation: CASSSVTGPNNQPQHF.

The chain is built from TRBV18 and TRBJ2-2; TRBD1 matches 9 bases. The V gene's germline CDR1 is KGHSH and CDR2 LQKENI. V was pared by 2 bases and J by 4 bases, with 2 bases of the junction left unmatched. The CDR3 totals 15 residues. The CDR3 here is CASSPGTGSTGELFF. The DNA of the CDR3 is TGTGCCAGCTCACCAGGGACAGGGTCCACCGGGGAGCTGTTTTTT.

The chain couples TRBV23-1 to TRBJ2-3; D unresolved. TRBV23-1 is an ORF, and what it does is uncertain. V was cut by 2 bases and J by 2 bases, with 11 bases left in between. The CDR3 runs 15 residues. The CDR3 loop reads CASSQGLGFTDTQYF. The CDR3 DNA follows: TGCGCCAGCAGTCAAGGCCTGGGATTCACAGATACGCAGTATTTT.

The chain links TRBV7-6 to TRBJ2-2; no clear D gene. V was shortened by 5 bases and J by 5 bases, with 21 bases between the two germline ends. The CDR3 length is 17 residues. Germline V gives CDR1 SGHVS, CDR2 FNYEAQ. Written as DNA, the CDR3 is TGTGCCAGCAGCCCTGAGGTTAAAGGGATTCGGACCGGGGAGCTGTTTTTT. Translating it yields CASSPEVKGIRTGELFF.

The sample holds many counts of this clone. The rearrangement uses TRBV19 and TRBJ2-6, with D tentatively TRBD1 or TRBD2 (5 bases each). The V gene lost 5 bases and the J gene lost 0 bases, with 14 bases spanning the gap. Germline V CDR1 and CDR2: LNHDA, SQIVND (reference sequence). The CDR3 is made up of 17 amino acids. The DNA of the CDR3 is TGTGCCAGTAGTCCAGCCGGGACGCCCTCTGGGGCCAACGTCCTGACTTTC. Protein product: CASSPAGTPSGANVLTF. Variable domain in full (rest from reference TRBV19 and TRBJ2-6): DGGITQSPKYLFRKEGQNVTLSCEQNLNHDAMYWYRQDPGQGLRLIYYSQIVNDFQKGDIAEGYSVSREKKESFPLTVTSAQKNPTAFYLCASSPAGTPSGANVLTFGAGSRLTVL.